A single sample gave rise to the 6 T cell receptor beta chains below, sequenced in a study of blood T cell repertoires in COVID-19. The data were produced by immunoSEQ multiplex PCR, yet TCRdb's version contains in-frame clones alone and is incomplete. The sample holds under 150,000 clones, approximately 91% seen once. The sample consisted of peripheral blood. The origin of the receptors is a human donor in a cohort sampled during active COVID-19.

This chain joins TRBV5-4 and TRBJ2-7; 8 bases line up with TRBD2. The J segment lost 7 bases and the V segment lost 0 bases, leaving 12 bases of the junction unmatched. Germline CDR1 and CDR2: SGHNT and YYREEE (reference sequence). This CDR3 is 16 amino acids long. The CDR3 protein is CASSLVASGPFGEQYF. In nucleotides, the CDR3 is TGTGCCAGCAGCTTGGTGGCTAGCGGGCCCTTTGGGGAGCAGTACTTC. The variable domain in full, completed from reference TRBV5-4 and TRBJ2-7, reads ETGVTQSPTHLIKTRGQQVTLRCSSQSGHNTVSWYQQALGQGPQFIFQYYREEENGRGNFPPRFSGLQFPNYSSELNVNALELDDSALYLCASSLVASGPFGEQYFGPGTRLTVT.

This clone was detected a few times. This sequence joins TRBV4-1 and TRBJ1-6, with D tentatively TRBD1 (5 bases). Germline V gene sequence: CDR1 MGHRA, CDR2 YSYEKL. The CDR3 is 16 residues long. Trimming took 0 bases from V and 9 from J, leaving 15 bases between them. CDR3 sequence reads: CASSQDIGGWRSPLHF. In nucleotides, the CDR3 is TGCGCCAGCAGCCAAGATATCGGGGGTTGGCGTTCACCCCTCCACTTT.

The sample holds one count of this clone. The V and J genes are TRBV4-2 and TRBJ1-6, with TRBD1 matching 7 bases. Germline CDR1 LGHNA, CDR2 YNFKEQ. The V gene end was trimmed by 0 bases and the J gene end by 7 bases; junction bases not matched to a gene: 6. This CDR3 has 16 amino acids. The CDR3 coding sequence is TGTGCCAGCAGCCAAGATCATGGCAGGGGGAATTCACCCCTCCACTTT. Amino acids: CASSQDHGRGNSPLHF.

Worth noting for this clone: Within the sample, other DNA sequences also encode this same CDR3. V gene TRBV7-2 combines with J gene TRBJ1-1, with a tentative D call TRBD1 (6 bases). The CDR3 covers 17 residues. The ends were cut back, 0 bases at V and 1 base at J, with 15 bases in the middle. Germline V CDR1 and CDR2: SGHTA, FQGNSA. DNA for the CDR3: TGTGCCAGCAGCTTAGCATTAGGGGGGGCAGGGAACACTGAAGCTTTCTTT. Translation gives CASSLALGGAGNTEAFF.

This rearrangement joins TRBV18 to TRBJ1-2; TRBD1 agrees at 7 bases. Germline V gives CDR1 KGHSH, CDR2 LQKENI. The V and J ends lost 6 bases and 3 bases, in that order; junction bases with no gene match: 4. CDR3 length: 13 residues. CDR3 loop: CASSETGYYGYTF. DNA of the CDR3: TGTGCCAGCTCGGAGACAGGGTACTATGGCTACACCTTC.

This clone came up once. CDR3 sequence: CASSPSPDYYNEQFF. In DNA, the CDR3 is TGTGCCAGCAGCCCAAGTCCGGACTATTACAATGAGCAGTTCTTC. The chain is built from TRBV7-9 and TRBJ2-1, with D perhaps TRBD2 (6 bases). The CDR3 loop spans 15 amino acids. Germline values: CDR1 SEHNR, CDR2 FQNEAQ (reference sequence). V lost 5 bases to trimming and J lost 4 bases, with 15 bases between them.